The 21 T cell receptor beta chains below were found in one sample sequenced in a study of CD8+ T cells in alopecia areata. Treatment given: oral pan-JAK inhibitor, 5-10 mg twice daily. In each case, RNA was isolated and then reverse transcribed into cDNA as the sequencing template. The protocol was immunoSEQ multiplex PCR, while the TCRdb copy is restricted to in-frame clones and leaves out a portion. Of about 180,000 clones in the sample, 53% were seen once. Material: CD8+ T cells sorted from blood, obtained at week 24, from a patient treated with tofacitinib. The receptors here all came from a human donor with alopecia areata.

The DNA for the CDR3 is TGTGCCAGCAGTGATACCGCCTATGGCTACACCTTC. It codes for CASSDTAYGYTF. V gene TRBV25-1 combines with J gene TRBJ1-2; D remains unclear. The V end was cut by 3 bases, the J end by 4 bases, with 6 bases between. CDR1 and CDR2 (germline): MGHDK, SYGVNS. There are 12 residues in the CDR3.

Worth noting for this clone: The same CDR3 is also encoded by other DNA sequences in this sample. The chain carries TRBV30 and TRBJ1-1; no definite D call. The V gene's germline CDR1 is GTSNPN and CDR2 SVGIG (reference sequence). The CDR3 runs 11 residues. Deletions cut 3 bases from V and 2 bases from J, with 4 bases between. The DNA of the CDR3 is TGTGCCTGGAGAAAAAACACTGAAGCTTTCTTT. It yields the protein CAWRKNTEAFF.

V gene TRBV6-1 combines with J gene TRBJ2-1, with 7 bases identical to TRBD1. Trimming at V came to 2 bases and at J to 7 bases, leaving 2 bases not matched to a gene. Germline assignment: CDR1 MNHNS and CDR2 SASEGT. The CDR3 totals 13 residues. CDR3: CASSEPRGNEQFF. In DNA, the CDR3 is TGTGCCAGCAGTGAACCCAGGGGGAATGAGCAGTTCTTC.

V gene TRBV7-9 combines with J gene TRBJ2-7; possibly TRBD1 for D (5 bases). There are 14 residues in the CDR3. Trimming took 2 bases from V and 2 from J, leaving 10 bases between them. CDR1 SEHNR and CDR2 FQNEAQ come from the germline V gene (reference sequence). The CDR3 bases are TGTGCCAGCAGCTTACAGGGTGGCCCCTACGAGCAGTACTTC. Protein sequence: CASSLQGGPYEQYF.

Of note for this clone: Other DNA sequences of this sample code for an identical CDR3. J is TRBJ2-7 and V is TRBV4-3, with TRBD1 as a possible D gene (5 bases). The CDR3 runs to 15 residues. CDR1 is LGHNA and CDR2 is YSLEER in the germline V gene. V was pared by 1 base and J by 0 bases, with 10 bases between. CDR3 bases: TGCGCCAGCAGCCAAGGGACAACGAGCTCCTACGAGCAGTACTTC. It codes for CASSQGTTSSYEQYF.

This chain links TRBV27 with TRBJ1-1; D not resolved. Germline CDR1 reads MNHEY; CDR2 reads SMNVEV (reference sequence). This CDR3 comprises 15 residues. With 0 bases removed from V and 0 bases from J, the gap between germline ends came to 8 bases. CDR3 nucleotide sequence: TGTGCCAGCAGTTTATCGGTGGGTTTGAACACTGAAGCTTTCTTT. Translated, it gives CASSLSVGLNTEAFF.

This chain connects TRBV5-6 to TRBJ2-3; D not certain. Per germline, CDR1 SGHDT and CDR2 YYEEEE. Deletions cut 0 bases from V and 7 bases from J, with 9 bases between. This CDR3 comprises 13 residues. The DNA for the CDR3 is TGTGCCAGCAGCTTGGGAACGTTGAATACGCAGTATTTT. This codes for CASSLGTLNTQYF.

The chain employs TRBV5-1 and TRBJ1-2; TRBD1 might be the D (5 bases). Germline CDR1 and CDR2: SGHRS and YFSETQ. V lost 4 bases and J lost 4, with 11 bases in between. This CDR3 has 13 amino acids. The CDR3 loop reads CASSLTETYGYTF. In nucleotides, the CDR3 is TGCGCCAGCAGCCTGACAGAAACCTATGGCTACACCTTC.

The chain uses TRBV30 and TRBJ2-1, with a possible D match to TRBD2 (7 bases). CDR1 is GTSNPN and CDR2 is SVGIG in the germline V gene (reference sequence). V was cut by 1 base and J by 7 bases, with 14 bases left in between. The CDR3 length is 14 residues. CDR3 coding DNA: TGTGCCTGGAGTGGCTTAGGGGGAGGGAATGAGCAGTTCTTC. Its translation: CAWSGLGGGNEQFF.

This sequence joins TRBV13 and TRBJ2-5; tentatively, D is TRBD1 (7 bases). V was cut by 2 bases and J by 3 bases, with 19 bases left in between. This CDR3 is 17 amino acids long. Germline CDR1 reads PRHDT; CDR2 reads FYEKMQ (reference sequence). This CDR3 is CASSLRQQGTGEETQYF. The CDR3 DNA follows: TGTGCCAGCAGCTTACGACAACAGGGGACGGGGGAAGAGACCCAGTACTTC. Based on the CDR3 plus reference TRBV13 and TRBJ2-5, the full variable domain is AAGVIQSPRHLIKEKRETATLKCYPIPRHDTVYWYQQGPGQDPQFLISFYEKMQSDKGSIPDRFSAQQFSDYHSELNMSSLELGDSALYFCASSLRQQGTGEETQYFGPGTRLLVL.

This clone was observed a handful of times. The V gene is TRBV4-1, the J gene TRBJ2-2, with a possible D match to TRBD1 (5 bases). The CDR3 length is 15 residues. Deletions cut 4 bases from V and 4 bases from J, with 13 bases between. Germline lookup yields CDR1 MGHRA and CDR2 YSYEKL. In nucleotides, the CDR3 is TGCGCCAGCAGCCTCTCGGACACCTCCACCGGGGAGCTGTTTTTT. It encodes CASSLSDTSTGELFF.

The chain is built from TRBV29-1 and TRBJ2-5; 10 nucleotides match TRBD1. The tail of the sequence fits TRBJ2-7 better, so the J call may be wrong. The CDR3 has 14 residues. In germline, CDR1 is SQVTM, CDR2 ANQGSEA. In nucleotides, the CDR3 is TGCAGCGTGACAGGGGGCGAATTGTCCTACGAGCAGTACTTC. The encoded protein is CSVTGGELSYEQYF.

The table lists this clone with a few counts. CDR3 nucleotide sequence: TGCAGCGTCTACAGGGGCACCGGGGAGCTGTTTTTT. Protein sequence: CSVYRGTGELFF. The V gene is TRBV29-1, the J gene TRBJ2-2; 7 nucleotides agree with TRBD1. Germline V lookup: CDR1 SQVTM, CDR2 ANQGSEA. J was trimmed by 4 bases and V by 6 bases; bases with no gene match: 2. The CDR3 is made up of 12 amino acids.

This clone occurred a few times. The chain recombines TRBV4-3 with TRBJ2-1; 7 nucleotides agree with TRBD2. The CDR3 loop spans 17 amino acids. V was pared by 4 bases and J by 4 bases, with 13 bases of the junction left unmatched. Germline V lookup: CDR1 LGHNA, CDR2 YSLEER. CDR3 residues: CASSPGTGGGDYNEQFF. Here the CDR3 DNA reads TGCGCCAGCAGCCCTGGTACTGGCGGGGGTGATTACAATGAGCAGTTCTTC.

The chain carries TRBV19 and TRBJ2-2, with D uncertain. The germline gives CDR1 LNHDA, CDR2 SQIVND (reference sequence). The CDR3 contains 14 residues. V was pared by 5 bases and J by 5 bases, with 12 bases between. The CDR3 here is CASSYPSLTGELFF. The CDR3 bases are TGTGCCAGTAGTTATCCTTCACTTACCGGGGAGCTGTTTTTT.

This chain uses TRBV27 with TRBJ2-5, with TRBD2 matching 7 bases. Germline V gives CDR1 MNHEY, CDR2 SMNVEV (reference sequence). V dropped 2 bases and J dropped 4; count of bases not matched to a gene: 7. CDR3 length: 15 amino acids. The CDR3 region is CASSLQDGGRETQYF. For the CDR3, the DNA is TGTGCCAGCAGTTTACAAGACGGGGGGAGAGAGACCCAGTACTTC.

The chain couples TRBV27 to TRBJ2-7, with 10 bases fitting TRBD1. V shed 6 bases and J 6 bases; nucleotides not matched to a gene: 14. Germline values: CDR1 MNHEY, CDR2 SMNVEV (reference sequence). The CDR3 contains 16 residues. Here the CDR3 reads CASSLRIGTGDREQYF. Written as DNA, the CDR3 is TGTGCCAGCAGCTTGCGAATCGGGACAGGGGATCGCGAGCAGTACTTC.

The V call is TRBV9, the J call TRBJ2-3, with D perhaps matching TRBD1 (5 bases). Trimming removed 4 bases at V and 0 bases at J, with 12 bases between. CDR1 and CDR2 (germline): SGDLS, YYNGEE. CDR3 length: 15 residues. The DNA of the CDR3 is TGTGCCAGCAGCCTAGGGGTATCTAGCACAGATACGCAGTATTTT. Translation: CASSLGVSSTDTQYF. The full variable domain, rest sourced from reference TRBV9 and TRBJ2-3, is DSGVTQTPKHLITATGQRVTLRCSPRSGDLSVYWYQQSLDQGLQFLIQYYNGEERAKGNILERFSAQQFPDLHSELNLSSLELGDSALYFCASSLGVSSTDTQYFGPGTRLTVL.

J is TRBJ1-2 and V is TRBV7-9; D is perhaps TRBD1 (5 bases). Germline lookup yields CDR1 SEHNR and CDR2 FQNEAQ (reference sequence). This CDR3 comprises 12 residues. Trimming removed 5 bases at V and 5 bases at J, with 9 bases between. In DNA, the CDR3 is TGTGCCAGCAGCCCCGGGGGGTATGGCTACACCTTC. It is translated as CASSPGGYGYTF.

This clone was detected only a few times. This rearrangement joins TRBV2 to TRBJ2-6; D might be TRBD1 (5 bases). From germline, CDR1 is SNHLY and CDR2 FYNNEI. Trimming removed 7 bases from V and 4 bases from J, with 17 bases in between. There are 16 residues in the CDR3. The CDR3 sequence is CASIGQGLIGANVLTF. Written as DNA, the CDR3 is TGTGCCAGCATCGGACAAGGCCTCATCGGGGCCAACGTCCTGACTTTC.

The CDR3 region has the DNA TGTGCCAGCACCTCCCCAGGGCTAGCGGGTGGGGAGACCCAGTACTTC. Protein product: CASTSPGLAGGETQYF. V gene TRBV11-2 combines with J gene TRBJ2-5; 8 positions agree with TRBD2. After removal of 7 bases from V and 5 bases from J, the junction contained 15 bases not matched to a gene. There are 16 residues in the CDR3. Germline V CDR1 and CDR2: SGHAT, FQNNGV.